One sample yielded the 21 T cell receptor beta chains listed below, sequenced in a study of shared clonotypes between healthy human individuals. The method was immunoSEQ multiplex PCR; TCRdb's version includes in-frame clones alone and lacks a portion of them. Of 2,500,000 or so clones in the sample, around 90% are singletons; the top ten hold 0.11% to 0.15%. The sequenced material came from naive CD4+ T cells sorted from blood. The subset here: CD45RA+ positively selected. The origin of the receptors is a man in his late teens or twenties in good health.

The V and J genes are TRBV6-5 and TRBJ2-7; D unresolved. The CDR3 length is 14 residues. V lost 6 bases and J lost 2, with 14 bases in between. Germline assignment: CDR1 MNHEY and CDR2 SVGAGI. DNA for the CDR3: TGTGCCAGCAGCCCATTAGACGCCCCCTACGAGCAGTACTTC. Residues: CASSPLDAPYEQYF.

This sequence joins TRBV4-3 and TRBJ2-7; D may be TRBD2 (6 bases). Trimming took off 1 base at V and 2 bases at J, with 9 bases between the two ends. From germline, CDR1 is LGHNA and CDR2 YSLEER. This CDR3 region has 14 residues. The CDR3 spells CASSQVGGTYEQYF. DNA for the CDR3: TGCGCCAGCAGCCAAGTTGGGGGGACCTACGAGCAGTACTTC.

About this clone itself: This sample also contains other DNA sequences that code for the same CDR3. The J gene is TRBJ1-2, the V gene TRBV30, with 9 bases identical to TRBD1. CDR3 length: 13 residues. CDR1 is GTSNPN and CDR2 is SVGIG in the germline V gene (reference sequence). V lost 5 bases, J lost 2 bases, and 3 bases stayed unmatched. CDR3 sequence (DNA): TGTGCCTGGTCGACAGGGGGAAACTATGGCTACACCTTC. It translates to CAWSTGGNYGYTF. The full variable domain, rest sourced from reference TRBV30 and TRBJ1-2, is SQTIHQWPATLVQPVGSPLSLECTVEGTSNPNLYWYRQAAGRGLQLLFYSVGIGQISSEVPQNLSASRPQDRQFILSSKKLLLSDSGFYLCAWSTGGNYGYTFGSGTRLTVV.

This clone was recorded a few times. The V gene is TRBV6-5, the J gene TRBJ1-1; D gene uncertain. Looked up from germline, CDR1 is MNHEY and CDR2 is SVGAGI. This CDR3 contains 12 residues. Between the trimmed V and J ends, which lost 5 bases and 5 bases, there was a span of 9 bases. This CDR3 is CASSRPGTEAFF. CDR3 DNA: TGTGCCAGCAGTCGACCCGGAACTGAAGCTTTCTTT.

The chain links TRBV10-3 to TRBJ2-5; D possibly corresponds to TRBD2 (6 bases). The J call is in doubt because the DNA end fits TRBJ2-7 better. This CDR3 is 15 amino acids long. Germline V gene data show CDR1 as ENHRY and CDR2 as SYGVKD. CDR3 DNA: TGTGCCATCAGTCTCTTGCTAGCGAACTCCTACGAGCAGTACTTC. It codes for CAISLLLANSYEQYF.

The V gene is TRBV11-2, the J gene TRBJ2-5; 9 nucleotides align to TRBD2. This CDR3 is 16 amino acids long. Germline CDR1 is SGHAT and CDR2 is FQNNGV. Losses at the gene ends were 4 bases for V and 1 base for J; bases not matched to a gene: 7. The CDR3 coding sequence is TGTGCCAGCAGCTCGGGACTAGCCCTCTTCCAAGAGACCCAGTACTTC. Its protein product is CASSSGLALFQETQYF.

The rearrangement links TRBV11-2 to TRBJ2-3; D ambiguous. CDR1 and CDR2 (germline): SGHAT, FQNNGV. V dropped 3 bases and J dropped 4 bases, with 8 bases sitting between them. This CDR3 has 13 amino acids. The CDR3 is CASSFLGPDTQYF. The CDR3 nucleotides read TGTGCCAGCAGCTTTTTAGGGCCAGATACGCAGTATTTT.

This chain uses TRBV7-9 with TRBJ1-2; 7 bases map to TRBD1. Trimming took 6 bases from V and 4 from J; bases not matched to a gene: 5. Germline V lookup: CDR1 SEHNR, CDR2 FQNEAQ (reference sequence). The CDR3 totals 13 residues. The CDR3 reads CASSTGAGYGYTF. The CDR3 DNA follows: TGTGCCAGCAGTACAGGGGCGGGCTATGGCTACACCTTC. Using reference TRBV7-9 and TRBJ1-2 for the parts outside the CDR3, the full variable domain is DTGVSQNPRHKITKRGQNVTFRCDPISEHNRLYWYRQTLGQGPEFLTYFQNEAQLEKSRLLSDRFSAERPKGSFSTLEIQRTEQGDSAMYLCASSTGAGYGYTFGSGTRLTVV.

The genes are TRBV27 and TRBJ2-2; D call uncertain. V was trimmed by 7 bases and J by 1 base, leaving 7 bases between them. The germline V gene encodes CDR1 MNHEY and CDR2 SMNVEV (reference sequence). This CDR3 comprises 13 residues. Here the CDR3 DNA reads TGTGCCAGCACCACCCGGAACACCGGGGAGCTGTTTTTT. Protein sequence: CASTTRNTGELFF.

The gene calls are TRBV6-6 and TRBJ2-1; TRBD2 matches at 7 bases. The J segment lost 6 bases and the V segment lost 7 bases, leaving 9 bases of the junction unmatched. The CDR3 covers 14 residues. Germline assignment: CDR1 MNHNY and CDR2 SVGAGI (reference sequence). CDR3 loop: CASNSPGEGNEQFF. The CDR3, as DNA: TGTGCCAGCAATTCCCCGGGGGAGGGCAATGAGCAGTTCTTC.

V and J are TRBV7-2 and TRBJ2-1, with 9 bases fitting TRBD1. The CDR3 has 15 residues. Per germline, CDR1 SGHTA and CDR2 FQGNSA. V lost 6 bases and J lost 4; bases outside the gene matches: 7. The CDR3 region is CASRPTGGVYNEQFF. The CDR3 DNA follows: TGTGCCAGCAGACCAACAGGGGGCGTTTACAATGAGCAGTTCTTC.

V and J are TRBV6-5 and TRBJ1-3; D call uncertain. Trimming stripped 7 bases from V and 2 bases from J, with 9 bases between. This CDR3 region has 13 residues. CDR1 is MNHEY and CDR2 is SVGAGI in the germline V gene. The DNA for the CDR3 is TGTGCCAGCACGAGGGAAACTGGAAACACCATATATTTT. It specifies CASTRETGNTIYF.

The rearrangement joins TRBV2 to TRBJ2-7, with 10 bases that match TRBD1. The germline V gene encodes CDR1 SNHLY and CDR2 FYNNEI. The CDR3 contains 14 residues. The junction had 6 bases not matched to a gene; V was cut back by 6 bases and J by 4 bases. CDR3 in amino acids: CASRRDRGKYEQYF. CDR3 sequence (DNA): TGTGCCAGCAGGAGGGACAGGGGCAAATACGAGCAGTACTTC.

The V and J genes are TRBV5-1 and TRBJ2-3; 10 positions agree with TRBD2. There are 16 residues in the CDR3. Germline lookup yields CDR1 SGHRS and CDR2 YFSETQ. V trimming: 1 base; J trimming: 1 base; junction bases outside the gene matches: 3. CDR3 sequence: CASSLLTSGGTDTQYF. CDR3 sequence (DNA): TGCGCCAGCAGCTTGCTTACTAGCGGGGGCACAGATACGCAGTATTTT.

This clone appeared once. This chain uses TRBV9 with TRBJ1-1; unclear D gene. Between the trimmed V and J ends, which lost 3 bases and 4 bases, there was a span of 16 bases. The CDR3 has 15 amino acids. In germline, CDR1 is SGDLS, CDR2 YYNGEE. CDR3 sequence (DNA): TGTGCCAGCAGCGCCGGACCGCCGAAGATCACTGAAGCTTTCTTT. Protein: CASSAGPPKITEAFF.

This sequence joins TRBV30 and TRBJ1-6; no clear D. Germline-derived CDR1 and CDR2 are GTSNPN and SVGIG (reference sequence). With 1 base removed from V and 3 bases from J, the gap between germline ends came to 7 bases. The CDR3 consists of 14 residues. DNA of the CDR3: TGTGCCTGGAGTGCAGGAGACTATAATTCACCCCTCCACTTT. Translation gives CAWSAGDYNSPLHF.

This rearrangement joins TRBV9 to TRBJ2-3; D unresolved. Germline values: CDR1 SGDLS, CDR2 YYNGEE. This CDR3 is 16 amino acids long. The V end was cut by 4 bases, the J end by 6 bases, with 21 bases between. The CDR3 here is CASSTREDHVLDTQYF. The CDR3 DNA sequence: TGTGCCAGCAGCACAAGGGAAGATCATGTTCTGGATACGCAGTATTTT.

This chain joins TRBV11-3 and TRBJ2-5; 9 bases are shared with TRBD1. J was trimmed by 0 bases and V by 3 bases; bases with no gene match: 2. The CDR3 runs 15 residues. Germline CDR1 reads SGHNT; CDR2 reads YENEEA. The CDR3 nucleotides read TGTGCCAGCAGCTTCGGACAGGGGTACCAAGAGACCCAGTACTTC. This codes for CASSFGQGYQETQYF. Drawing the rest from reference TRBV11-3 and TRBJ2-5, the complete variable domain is EAGVVQSPRYKIIEKKQPVAFWCNPISGHNTLYWYLQNLGQGPELLIRYENEEAVDDSQLPKDRFSAERLKGVDSTLKIQPAELGDSAVYLCASSFGQGYQETQYFGPGTRLLVL.

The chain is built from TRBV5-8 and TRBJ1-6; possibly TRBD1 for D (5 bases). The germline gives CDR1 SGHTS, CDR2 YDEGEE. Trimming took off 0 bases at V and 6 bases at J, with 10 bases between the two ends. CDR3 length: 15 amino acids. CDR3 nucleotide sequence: TGTGCCAGCAGCTTGGCAGGGAGCAGTAATTCACCCCTCCACTTT. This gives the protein CASSLAGSSNSPLHF.

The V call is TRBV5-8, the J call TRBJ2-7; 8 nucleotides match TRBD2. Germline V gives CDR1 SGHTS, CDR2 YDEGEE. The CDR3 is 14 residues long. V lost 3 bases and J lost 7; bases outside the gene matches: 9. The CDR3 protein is CASSSGTIAGEQYF. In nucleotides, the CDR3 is TGTGCCAGCAGCTCCGGTACAATAGCGGGGGAGCAGTACTTC.

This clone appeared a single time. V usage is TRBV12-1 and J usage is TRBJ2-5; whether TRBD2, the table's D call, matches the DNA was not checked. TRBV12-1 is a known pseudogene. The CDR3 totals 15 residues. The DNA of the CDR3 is TGTGCCAGCAGCTTTCGTGGGAGCAAAAAAGAGACCCAGTACTTC. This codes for CASSFRGSKKETQYF.